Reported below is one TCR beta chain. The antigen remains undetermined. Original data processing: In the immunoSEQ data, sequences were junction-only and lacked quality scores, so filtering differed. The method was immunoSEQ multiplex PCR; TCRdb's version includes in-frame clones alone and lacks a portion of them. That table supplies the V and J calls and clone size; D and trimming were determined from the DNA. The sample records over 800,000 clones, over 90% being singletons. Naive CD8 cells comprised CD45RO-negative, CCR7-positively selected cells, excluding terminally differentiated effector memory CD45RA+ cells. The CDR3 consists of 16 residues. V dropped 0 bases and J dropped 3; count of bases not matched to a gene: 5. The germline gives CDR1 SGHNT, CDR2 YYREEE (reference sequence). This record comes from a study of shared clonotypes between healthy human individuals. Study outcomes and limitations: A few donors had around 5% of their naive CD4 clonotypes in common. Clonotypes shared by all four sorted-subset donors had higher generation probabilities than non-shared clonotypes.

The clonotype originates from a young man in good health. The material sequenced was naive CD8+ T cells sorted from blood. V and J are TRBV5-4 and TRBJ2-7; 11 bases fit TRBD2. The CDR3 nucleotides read TGTGCCAGCAGCTTGGTAACGGGACTAGCGGTCTACGAGCAGTACTTC. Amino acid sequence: CASSLVTGLAVYEQYF.